The T cell receptor (beta chain) described here comes from a study of response to subunit inactivated influenza vaccine. The V and J ends lost 5 bases and 2 bases, in that order; junction bases with no gene match: 4. CDR3 length equals 14 residues. Per germline, CDR1 LNHNV and CDR2 YYDKDF (reference sequence). TCRdb passed the RT-PCR reads through MiXCR, listing each CDR3 protein once. The data hold hundreds of thousands of distinct CDR3 sequences, with 15% to 18% observed a single time. This clonotype occurred a few times. This clonotype was sampled from a man in his fifties or sixties who received an inactivated influenza vaccine. The chain is built from TRBV15 and TRBJ2-3, with TRBD1 matching over 7 bases. This sample comprised PBMCs from blood, obtained approximately 12 days after vaccination. The CDR3 region is CATSLQGSTDTQYF. CDR3 DNA sequence: TGTGCCACCAGCCTACAGGGGTCCACAGATACGCAGTATTTT.